This T cell receptor beta chain was sequenced in a study of shared clonotypes between healthy human individuals. Study details: Donor composition was a couple of women and three men, aged 18 to 49. Three plates were used per donor for CD4 naive, three for CD4 memory, two for CD8 naive and one for CD8 memory. Whole-study findings and limits: Inspection by rarefaction showed sorted-subset sequencing to be incomplete despite large depth. Naive subsets, compared against memory subsets, generally had larger estimated richness values.

Naive CD8 cells lacked CD45RO and underwent positive selection for CCR7, leaving out terminally differentiated effector memory CD45RA+ cells. On this clone: What it binds is not known.

Clones were read by immunoSEQ multiplex PCR, and TCRdb kept only the in-frame ones, dropping some. The repertoire holds about 2.1 million clones, with about 92% as singletons. The material sequenced was naive CD8+ T cells from PBMCs. This TCR was sampled from a man younger than 35 in good health. Some clones in this sample may be carry-over from other donors' samples.

The CDR3 loop reads CASSLGGTGVQPQHF. In DNA form, the CDR3 reads TGTGCCAGCAGCTTAGGGGGGACAGGGGTTCAGCCCCAGCATTTT. V is TRBV7-8 and J is TRBJ1-5, with 10 bases matching TRBD1. After removal of 1 base from V and 6 bases from J, the junction contained 3 bases not matched to a gene. Germline values: CDR1 SGHVS, CDR2 FQNEAQ. The CDR3 runs 15 residues.